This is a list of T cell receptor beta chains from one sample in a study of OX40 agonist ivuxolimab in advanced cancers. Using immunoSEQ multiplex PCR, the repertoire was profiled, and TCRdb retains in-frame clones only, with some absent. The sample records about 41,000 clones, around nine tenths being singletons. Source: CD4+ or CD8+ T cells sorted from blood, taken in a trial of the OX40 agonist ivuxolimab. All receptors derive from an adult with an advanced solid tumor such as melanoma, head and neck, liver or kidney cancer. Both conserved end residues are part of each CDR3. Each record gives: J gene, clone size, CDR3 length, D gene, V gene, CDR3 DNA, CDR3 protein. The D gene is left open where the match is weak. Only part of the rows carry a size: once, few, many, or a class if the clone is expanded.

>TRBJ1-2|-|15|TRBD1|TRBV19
TGTGCCAGTAGTGTCGGACAGGGTTCCCTCTATGGCTACACCTTC
CASSVGQGSLYGYTF
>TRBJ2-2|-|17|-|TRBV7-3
TGTGCCAGCAGCTTAACGTCGGGCGGGATTTATACCGGGGAGCTGTTTTTT
CASSLTSGGIYTGELFF
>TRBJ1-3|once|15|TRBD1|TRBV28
TGTGCCAGCAGTTCGACCGGGACAGGGGGAAACACCATATATTTT
CASSSTGTGGNTIYF
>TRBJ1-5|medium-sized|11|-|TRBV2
TGTGCCAGCAGTGCATCCGGGCCCCAGCATTTT
CASSASGPQHF
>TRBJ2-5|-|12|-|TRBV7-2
TGTGCCAGCAGCTCCTCCCGAGAGACCCAGTACTTC
CASSSSRETQYF
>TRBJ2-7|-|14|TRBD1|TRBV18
TGTGCCAGCTCATCGCAGGGGGACCCCTACGAGCAGTACTTC
CASSSQGDPYEQYF
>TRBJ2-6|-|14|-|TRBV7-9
TGTGCCAGCAGAATGTCAGCTGGGGCCAACGTCCTGACTTTC
CASRMSAGANVLTF
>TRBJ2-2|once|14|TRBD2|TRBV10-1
TGCGCCAGCAGTCCAGCGGGAGGTCCCGGGGAGCTGTTTTTT
CASSPAGGPGELFF
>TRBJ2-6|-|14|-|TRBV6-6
TGTGCCAGCAGTCTCCTCTCTGGGGCCAACGTCCTGACTTTC
CASSLLSGANVLTF
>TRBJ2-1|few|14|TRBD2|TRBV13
TGTGCCAGCAGGACCGGGACTAGCGACCATGAGCAGTTCTTC
CASRTGTSDHEQFF
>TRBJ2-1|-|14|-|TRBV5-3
TGTGCCAGAAGCTTGCAGAGCTCCTACAATGAGCAGTTCTTC
CARSLQSSYNEQFF
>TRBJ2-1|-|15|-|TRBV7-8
TGTGCCAGCAGCCCAACTCCGGGACGTGGCAATGAGCAGTTCTTC
CASSPTPGRGNEQFF
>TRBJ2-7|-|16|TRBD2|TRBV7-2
TGTGCCAGCAGCTTAGGCGGAACTAGCGGTTACTACGAGCAGTACTTC
CASSLGGTSGYYEQYF
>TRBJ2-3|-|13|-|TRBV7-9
TGTGCCTCCGGGACACTCGCAGCAGATACGCAGTATTTT
CASGTLAADTQYF
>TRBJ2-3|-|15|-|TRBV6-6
TGTGCCAGCAGCAGAGGGAGGCCCCCCACAGATACGCAGTATTTT
CASSRGRPPTDTQYF
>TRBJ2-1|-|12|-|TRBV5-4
TGTGCCAGCAGCCCCAGCAGCCACGAGCAGTTCTTC
CASSPSSHEQFF
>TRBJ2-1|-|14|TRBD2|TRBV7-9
TGTGCCAGCAGCCTCTTCAGCGGGGCCCATGAGCAGTTCTTC
CASSLFSGAHEQFF
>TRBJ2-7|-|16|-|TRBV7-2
TGTGCCAGCAGCCTTTCGCGGGCTTCAAGCTCCTACGAGCAGTACTTC
CASSLSRASSSYEQYF
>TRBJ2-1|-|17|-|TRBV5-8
TGTGCCAGCAGCTCGCCCGGACTGACGAGCTCCTACAATGAGCAGTTCTTC
CASSSPGLTSSYNEQFF
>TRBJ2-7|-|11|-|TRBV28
TGTGCCAGCAGTTTACGGTACGAGCAGTACTTC
CASSLRYEQYF
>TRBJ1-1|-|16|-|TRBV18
TGTGCCAGCTCACAAAGGGAAGGGGGTCGGGGCACTGAAGCTTTCTTT
CASSQREGGRGTEAFF
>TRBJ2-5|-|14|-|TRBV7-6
TGTGCCAGCAGCCCTAGGAACTTCCAAGAGACCCAGTACTTC
CASSPRNFQETQYF
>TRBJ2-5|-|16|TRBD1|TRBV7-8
TGTGCCAGCAGCTCCAGAACAGGGGGCTTCCAAGAGACCCAGTACTTC
CASSSRTGGFQETQYF
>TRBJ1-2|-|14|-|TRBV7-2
TGTGCCAGCAGCTCCTCCGGGGGAAGGAGAGGCTACACCTTC
CASSSSGGRRGYTF
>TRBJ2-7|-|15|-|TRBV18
TGTGCCAGCTCACAGGGGCATTCGGAATCCTACGAGCAGTACTTC
CASSQGHSESYEQYF
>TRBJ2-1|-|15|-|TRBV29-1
TGCAGCGTTGAAGATGTCGCCTTGGGGGGCAATGAGCAGTTCTTC
CSVEDVALGGNEQFF
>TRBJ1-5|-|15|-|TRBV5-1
TGCGCCAGCAGCTTGGGCCCGGCCGCCAATCAGCCCCAGCATTTT
CASSLGPAANQPQHF
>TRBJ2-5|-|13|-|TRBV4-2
TGTGCCAGCAGCCAAGCTAGAGAGGAGACCCAGTACTTC
CASSQAREETQYF
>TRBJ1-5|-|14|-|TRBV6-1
TGTGCCAGCAACCTCGACGGCCCCAATCAGCCCCAGCATTTT
CASNLDGPNQPQHF
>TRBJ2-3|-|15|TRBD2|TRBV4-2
TGTGCCAGCAGCCCGAAGGTAGGGGAGGGAGATACGCAGTATTTT
CASSPKVGEGDTQYF
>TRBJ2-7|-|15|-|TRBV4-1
TGCGCCAGCAGCCAGTACGGAGGGGCCAGGGACGAGCAGTACTTC
CASSQYGGARDEQYF
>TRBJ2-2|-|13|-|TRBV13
TGTGCCAGCGGTAGGGTGGGTGCCGGGGAGCTGTTTTTT
CASGRVGAGELFF
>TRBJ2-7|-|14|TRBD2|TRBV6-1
TGTGCCAGCAGTTTGACTAGCAGCTCCTACGAGCAGTACTTC
CASSLTSSSYEQYF
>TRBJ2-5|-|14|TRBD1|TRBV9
TGTGCCAGCAGCGTACAGGGGGCTGGGGAGACCCAGTACTTC
CASSVQGAGETQYF
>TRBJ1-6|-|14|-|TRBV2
TGTGCCAGCAAAGTTCCAGGGGTGGATTCACCCCTCCACTTT
CASKVPGVDSPLHF
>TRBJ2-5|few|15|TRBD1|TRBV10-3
TGTGCCATCAGTGGTCGGACAGGGGGCGCGGAGACCCAGTACTTC
CAISGRTGGAETQYF
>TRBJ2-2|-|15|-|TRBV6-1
TGTGCCAGCAGTGAATCAGTGGGGGGATGGAGGGAGCTGTTTTTT
CASSESVGGWRELFF
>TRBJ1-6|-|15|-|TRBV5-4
TGTGCCAGCAGTCCTAACAGGTCGGGGACCTCACCCCTCCACTTT
CASSPNRSGTSPLHF
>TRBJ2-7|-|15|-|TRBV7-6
TGTGCCAGCAGCTTTCGGGGCAGGGGAGGTGACGAGCAGTACTTC
CASSFRGRGGDEQYF
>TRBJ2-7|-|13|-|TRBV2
TGTGCCAGCAGTGACGAGGGGACCCACGAGCAGTACTTC
CASSDEGTHEQYF
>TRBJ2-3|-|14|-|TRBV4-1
TGCGCCAGCAGCCAACAGAGAGACACAGGTACGCAGTATTTT
CASSQQRDTGTQYF
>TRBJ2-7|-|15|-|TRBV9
TGTGCCAGCAGCGTAGGGCCCGGTCTAAACTACGAGCAGTACTTC
CASSVGPGLNYEQYF
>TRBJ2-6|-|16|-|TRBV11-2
TGTGCCAGCAGCCGCCTCCAAGGCTTTGGGGCCAACGTCCTGACTTTC
CASSRLQGFGANVLTF
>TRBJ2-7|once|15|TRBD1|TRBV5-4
TGTGCCAGCAGCCCGGGGACAGGGCTAAGCTACGAGCAGTACTTC
CASSPGTGLSYEQYF
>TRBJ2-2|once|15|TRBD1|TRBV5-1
TGCGCCAGCAGCTGGGACAGGGAGAACACCGGGGAGCTGTTTTTT
CASSWDRENTGELFF
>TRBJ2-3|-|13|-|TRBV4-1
TGCGCCAGCAGCCAAGTGTGGGGGAATACGCAGTATTTT
CASSQVWGNTQYF
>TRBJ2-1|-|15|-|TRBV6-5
TGTGCCAGCAGTTACGTGTCTAGTTCCGTCGATGAGCAGTTCTTC
CASSYVSSSVDEQFF
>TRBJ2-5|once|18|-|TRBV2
TGTGCCAGCAGTGAAGCTTTGTGGGCGGGCGTTGGGCAAGAGACCCAGTACTTC
CASSEALWAGVGQETQYF
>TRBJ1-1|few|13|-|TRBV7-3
TGTGCCAGCAGCTTAGCTCAGAACACTGAAGCTTTCTTT
CASSLAQNTEAFF
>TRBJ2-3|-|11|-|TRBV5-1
TGCGCCAGCAGCCACACAGATACGCAGTATTTT
CASSHTDTQYF